This T cell receptor beta chain was found in a study of cytomegalovirus exposure and HLA in healthy donors (dated by TCRdb to about 2017). Regarding the research as a whole: According to an earlier analysis of a few hundred of the donors, about 179 million T cells yielded some 120 million unique TCR beta sequences and about 280 Gb of sequence data. An early release covering over 500 HLA-typed donors comprised about 310 gigabases of sequencing data and approximately 80 million unique TCR sequences. Of the roughly 400 genotyped donors, approximately 83% fell in the genetic ancestry cluster associated with self-reported Caucasian donors. The study was designed to test whether signatures of past pathogen exposure could be identified by cataloging public T cell receptors. The study used immunosequencing to profile the T cell repertoires of approximately 630 subjects and linked those repertoires to cytomegalovirus serostatus. Along with the 666-subject first cohort, a separate validation cohort of over a hundred different subjects was used. High-throughput TCR immunosequencing, statistical association of individual TCRs with disease status, and machine learning were combined to predict cytomegalovirus infection status. A later analysis re-analyzed previously published TCR beta repertoires from several hundred donors and added high-resolution HLA genotyping to study TCR occurrence patterns. Rather than using new phenotypic data, the later analysis identified candidate immune exposures from TCR beta sequences and from how often those sequences occurred across donors. An earlier analysis of approximately 640 of the donors applied high-throughput TCR beta sequencing to assess whether each TCR beta V gene segment acted as functional or pseudogenic. Alongside the repertoire data, information on donor age, sex, ethnicity and CMV serostatus was compiled. A later genetic analysis took genome-wide SNP genotypes for about 65% of the 666 donors and used that subset as a discovery cohort. All discovery cohort repertoires had been generated on a single sequencing platform. HLA typing included class I and class II loci at four-digit resolution. Typing coverage differed by locus: A, B, C, DRB1 and DQB1 were typed in about 629-640 donors, DQA1 in 522, DPA1 in some 570, and DPB1 in 450 to 480. Because of strong linkage in the cohort, roughly 5 DR-DQ haplotypes were treated as single units for association and clustering. On average, 235,054 unique TCR beta nucleotide sequences were sequenced per donor among 398 genotyped donors of the cohort, with 15% to 20% of those sequences being non-productive.

The trim is 0 bases for V and 5 bases for J, with a gap of 14 bases between the germline ends. CDR1 and CDR2 are read off the germline V gene as MDHEN and SYDVKM. The CDR3 covers 16 residues, taking in both the cysteine and the phenylalanine. Kept here is only the CDR3 DNA, which spans 48 bases and is read in frame from base 1. Receptor libraries were prepared by the immunoSEQ multiplex PCR assay. For the multiplex PCR, a mixture combining 60 forward primers for TCR Vbeta segments and 13 reverse primers for TCR Jbeta segments was used. Amplification of the CDR3 region of rearranged TCR beta genes was performed with a multiplex PCR assay on genomic DNA. On the Illumina HiSeq System, the amplified TCR beta libraries were sequenced as 87-base-pair reads. In the source study's methods: In a later analysis, around 80 million unique TCR beta chains were counted across the 650 to 750 repertoires, and roughly 9.9 million of these chains were shared by at least two donors. Raw reads were error-corrected and collapsed into unique sequences with a nearest-neighbor algorithm that merged closely related sequences to remove PCR and sequencing errors. To assign V, D and J gene segments, CDR3 sequences were aligned to IMGT reference sequences. Each retained sequence needed at least a six-nucleotide match to both a V gene segment and a J gene segment. Rearrangements were classified as productive when the CDR3 lacked stop codons and remained in frame with V and J, and all other rearrangements were classified as non-productive. Following IMGT convention, CDR3 was defined as the stretch from the second conserved V-encoded cysteine to the conserved J-encoded phenylalanine. Sequences without an unambiguous match to a single V gene segment were excluded from the earlier analysis of about 600 of the donors. In an earlier analysis of approximately 560 of the donors, a V segment was called functional when productive rearrangements were above 56.7%, and segregating when the standard deviation between donors exceeded 5%. A statistical classification framework was developed to diagnose cytomegalovirus status using the catalog of TCR beta chain sequences. A later analysis assigned V and J genes by comparing TCR nucleotide sequences with IMGT/GENE-DB human TR gene sequences. In a later analysis, CDR3 sequences and most-parsimonious VDJ recombination scenarios were assigned using the TCRdist pipeline. A later analysis defined each TCR beta chain by its CDR3 amino acid sequence plus V-gene family, and excluded reads lacking a unique V-gene family. To address suspected cross-contamination and a sequencing artifact, a later analysis removed several hundred highly shared, low-generation-probability nucleotide sequences. A later analysis calculated a clonal expansion index for each public chain from normalized within-repertoire ranks of inferred template counts. In a later analysis, generation probabilities were computed with a VDJ recombination model fitted to out-of-frame rearrangements, and the resulting probabilities were checked against IGoR. In a later analysis, TCR-TCR, TCR-HLA and TCR-CMV co-occurrence was scored with hypergeometric tests, and a repertoire-size bias correction was applied to TCR pairs. In a later analysis, false discovery rates were estimated by permuting HLA or CMV assignments 20 times. In a later analysis, co-occurring TCRs were grouped using DBSCAN, with TCRdist sequence similarity added in when clustering inside HLA-allele-positive subsets. Co-occurrence clustering excluded repertoires with fewer than 30,000 or more than 120,000 public chains, plus five with anomalous nucleotide sharing. The clones in this table, taken by TCRdb from immuneACCESS, are in-frame only. Not every clone is retained; where verified, under half of the shortfall comes from an unresolved V gene, and the cause of the rest is unknown. V and J calls and clone size are as listed in that table; D and trimming were resolved from the DNA. For this sample there are about 90,000 clones; around 79% appear just once. Roughly 4.5% of the sample is in the top ten clones.

The cohort comprised 666 healthy bone marrow donors. At the time of sampling, every cohort member was nominally healthy, though immune exposures that went unrecorded were likely present. The donor tested CMV seropositive, placing the donor among the approximately 290 seropositive members of the cohort. Every donor gave a peripheral blood sample, and the peripheral blood mononuclear cells from that sample were used for TCR beta sequencing. Genomic DNA extraction from the blood cell samples was performed with the Qiagen DNeasy Blood Extraction Kit. Worth noting for this clone: The clone's antigen remains unknown. Base qualities are missing; no much larger clone stands one base away.

The investigation overall reported the following: In both the original and validation cohorts, the classifier was reported to diagnose cytomegalovirus status with high specificity and sensitivity. A few of the identified cytomegalovirus-associated TCR beta chains were confirmed in vitro to be specific for cytomegalovirus antigens. In an earlier analysis of approximately 590 of the donors, most TCR beta V segments appeared in productive rearrangements about 90% or about 30% of the time, broadly matching IMGT annotations. According to the authors, the approach could potentially be generalized to other disease states and immunological phenotypes. The earlier analysis of almost 600 of the donors excluded some 15 rarely observed V segments, including chromosome 9 orphons, because counts were too low. Correlated functional status among segregating V segments might reflect linkage disequilibrium, but an unknown experimental factor could not be ruled out. HLA typing was unavailable for some donors at each locus, so association tests used only the typed subset. CMV serostatus was the only immune exposure information available for the cohort. Some IMGT-functional V segments, including TRBV6-2 and TRBV6-3, could not be distinguished by the 87-base-pair reads and were therefore excluded. Specific HLA alleles were associated with 15,000 to 20,000 TCR beta sequences at a false discovery rate of 0.05 in a later analysis. A further reported finding was that TCR beta sequences accurately predicted the HLA-A and HLA-B alleles for most subjects in the first cohort. A later genetic analysis reported fewer N-insertions in productive TCRs among donors in an Asian-associated ancestry cluster than the roughly 700-donor mean. The presence/absence analyses assumed that sequencing depth was roughly uniform across donors, and that assumption may not be true. The cohort was sequenced for TCR beta chains only, and without alpha or paired-chain data the features that could be detected were limited. An association between a missense DCLRE1C variant and V-gene and J-gene trimming of TCR beta chains was found in a later genetic analysis and replicated in an independent cohort. In a later analysis, HLA-associated TCR beta chains were found to be more clonally expanded and to have lower generation probabilities than equally common non-associated chains. A cluster of highly shared sequence variants was judged likely to be a technical artifact of the sequencing pipeline. According to a later analysis, parvovirus B19, influenza, CMV and Epstein-Barr virus appeared linked to several top co-occurrence clusters. According to a later analysis, TCR association rates differed among HLA loci, with DRB1 alleles showing the most associated TCRs and HLA-C alleles showing the fewest. In the study, 150 to 200 TCR beta chains were listed as associated with cytomegalovirus. Most TCR sequences were seen in very few donors, while some public TCRs were found in many individuals. A later analysis found that most CMV-associated TCR beta chains appeared HLA-restricted, with HLA associations seemingly driven largely by CMV exposure. Assigning TCR associations to individual alleles was difficult when HLA alleles, especially DR and DQ, strongly co-occurred.

The V and J segments used are TRBV28 and TRBJ2-1; TRBD1 is possibly the D segment (6 matching bases). This sequence was found in a woman aged 40 to 49 in good health and CMV-seropositive. Material: PBMCs. The CDR3 has the sequence CASSLWGALTHNEQFF. The DNA reads TGTGCCAGCAGTTTATGGGGGGCGCTTACCCACAATGAGCAGTTCTTC.